This TCR beta chain was obtained from a study of blood T cell repertoires in COVID-19. In the study overall: Samples representing acute and convalescent COVID-19 were sourced from the United States, Italy and Spain. Sources were T cells, B-cell-depleted T cells, or PBMCs; the material itself was cDNA or gDNA.

V was pared by 4 bases and J by 7 bases, with 9 bases of the junction left unmatched. The CDR3 loop spans 14 amino acids. Germline V gives CDR1 LGHDT, CDR2 YNNKEL (reference sequence). While infection was still active, Seattle patients were enrolled and then followed longitudinally. Authors' processing steps: The assay estimated nucleated cells by amplifying reference gene primers. Data came from immunoSEQ multiplex PCR; TCRdb stores just in-frame clones and leaves some out. V, J and clone size reflect that table, while D and trimming were determined from the DNA. The sample lists about 180,000 clones, roughly 80% occurring once.

Sequenced input: peripheral blood. This receptor was identified in a woman aged 65 to 85 with COVID-19, enrolled during active disease. The chain combines TRBV3-1 (or the pseudogene TRBV3-2) with TRBJ2-7; 8 bases agree with TRBD2. CDR3 coding DNA: TGTGCCAGCAGCCCCTGGAGCGGGAGCGGGGAGCAGTACTTC. Translation: CASSPWSGSGEQYF.